This T cell receptor (beta chain) was identified in a study of blood T cells in healthy people across ages. Each donor's blood draw was roughly 9.8 milliliters of peripheral blood. Together with a sample-barcoded 5' primer, a J-beta primer mix was included in a second PCR lasting about 7 to 11 cycles. TCRdb redid the calling of the 5' RACE reads with MiXCR, one entry per CDR3 protein. The sample has nearly 800,000 distinct CDR3 sequences; 20% to 25% are singletons. The germline gives CDR1 LGHDT, CDR2 YNNKEL (reference sequence). V was clipped by 3 bases and J by 4 bases; unmatched bases: 9. The CDR3 has 16 residues. The same specimen was also included in a second study, on T cells of mothers and their children.

This clonotype was obtained from a boy aged 10-17 years in good health. Sample: blood. The V call is TRBV3-1, the J call TRBJ2-5; 9 nucleotides agree with TRBD2. The CDR3 loop is CASSQRVAGVGETQYF. CDR3 coding DNA: TGTGCCAGCAGCCAGAGAGTAGCGGGGGTGGGAGAGACCCAGTACTTC.